This is a list of T cell receptor beta chains from one sample in a study of a mutant IDH1 vaccine in newly diagnosed glioma. Here immunoSEQ multiplex PCR was the method, and the copy in TCRdb shows in-frame clones only, minus some. Among around 58,000 clones listed, 80% to 85% were seen once. The antigens for these receptors are not known. The sequencing used PBMCs, collected from a glioma patient whose treatment included an IDH1 peptide vaccine. These receptors all come from a man between 25 and 39 years old with glioma. CDR3s include the opening cysteine and the closing phenylalanine or tryptophan. The D gene is left open where the match is weak. The listing skips clone size in some rows; elsewhere it reads once, few, many or a size class.

>TRBJ1-5|TRBV6-1|.|TRBD1
TGTGCCAGCAGCGGGACAGTACATCAGCCCCAGCATTTT
CASSGTVHQPQHF
>TRBJ1-1|TRBV28|.|TRBD1
TGTGCCAGCAGTAACCCGGACAGGAGGAGGACTGAAGCTTTCTTT
CASSNPDRRRTEAFF
>TRBJ1-2|TRBV11-2|.|.
TGTGCCAGCAGCCTAGCGTCGGCCGTAGTTCTGGGCAGAGGCTACACCTTC
CASSLASAVVLGRGYTF
>TRBJ1-4|TRBV30|few|.
TGTGCCTGGAGTGGAGTCGGCGGGACCTCTCATGAAAAACTGTTTTTT
CAWSGVGGTSHEKLFF
>TRBJ2-2|TRBV14|.|.
TGTGCCAGCAGGAGGGCTCAAGGCGACCACGGGGAGCTGTTTTTT
CASRRAQGDHGELFF
>TRBJ1-4|TRBV4-2|.|.
TGTGCCAGCAGCCCACCTGGGGATAATGAAAAACTGTTTTTT
CASSPPGDNEKLFF
>TRBJ1-5|TRBV28|once|.
TGTGCCAGCGACGGGAGCGGTGATCAGCCCCAGCATTTT
CASDGSGDQPQHF
>TRBJ1-1|TRBV10-2|.|.
TGCGCCAGCAGTGAGTCGAAACTTTGGAACACTGAAGCTTTCTTT
CASSESKLWNTEAFF
>TRBJ2-5|TRBV2|.|TRBD1
TGTGCCAGCGGGACAGGGAGAGAGACCCAGTACTTC
CASGTGRETQYF
>TRBJ1-6|TRBV5-6|.|TRBD1
TGTGCCAGCAGCTTGGGCCGGCGGGGACAGCGGAAAATATCACCCCTCCACTTT
CASSLGRRGQRKISPLHF
>TRBJ2-7|TRBV19|.|.
TGTGCCAGTAGTCCTGCTGAGGGCTCCGGGACGGATAAAAGCTCCTACGAGCAGTACTTC
CASSPAEGSGTDKSSYEQYF
>TRBJ2-7|TRBV27|.|.
TGTGCCAGCAGTTTACTTACAGGTTACTACGAGCAGTACTTC
CASSLLTGYYEQYF
>TRBJ1-5|TRBV15|.|.
TGTGCCACCAGCGGCGAGGACACTTATCAGCCCCAGCATTTT
CATSGEDTYQPQHF
>TRBJ2-3|TRBV2|.|.
TGTGCCAGCAGGACCGGGACTTCCAACACAGATACGCAGTATTTT
CASRTGTSNTDTQYF
>TRBJ1-2|TRBV7-9|.|.
TGTGCCAGCAGCGAAGGTGGGGTGGCGAGCTATGGCTACACCTTC
CASSEGGVASYGYTF
>TRBJ1-6|TRBV5-1|.|TRBD1
TGCGCCAGCAGCCTACTCTCGACAGGGAGATATAATTCACCCCTCCACTTT
CASSLLSTGRYNSPLHF
>TRBJ2-1|TRBV11-2|.|TRBD1
TGTGCCAGCAGCTTAGATCCGGCAGGGGGTAGTGAGCAGTTCTTC
CASSLDPAGGSEQFF
>TRBJ2-2|TRBV10-3|once|TRBD1
TGTGCCATCAGTGAGTCAGGGGGCGGCGGGGAGCTGTTTTTT
CAISESGGGGELFF
>TRBJ2-3|TRBV2|.|.
TGTGCCAGCAGCGCCCCCCGACTAGGAGCGGCAAACACAGATACGCAGTATTTT
CASSAPRLGAANTDTQYF
>TRBJ1-5|TRBV2|once|TRBD1
TGTGCCAGCAGCGTGGACAGGCGATACCAGCCCCAGCATTTT
CASSVDRRYQPQHF
>TRBJ2-7|TRBV2|.|.
TGTGCCAGCTCCCCGGTCGGGCGGGGCCAGCAGTACTTC
CASSPVGRGQQYF
>TRBJ2-6|TRBV18|.|.
TGTGCCAGCTCACGCCCTCCTGGGGCCAACGTCCTGACTTTC
CASSRPPGANVLTF
>TRBJ2-2|TRBV11-3|.|TRBD1
TGTGCCAGCAGCCTAATGGGACAGGGATCCGGGGAGCTGTTTTTT
CASSLMGQGSGELFF
>TRBJ1-3|TRBV6-5|.|TRBD1
TGTGCCAGCAGCCGGACAGGGTATGGAAACACCATATATTTT
CASSRTGYGNTIYF
>TRBJ2-7|TRBV6-5|.|.
TGTGCCAGCAGTCCAGGGATTCCCTACGAGCAGTACTTC
CASSPGIPYEQYF
>TRBJ1-2|TRBV19|.|.
TGTGCCAGTAGTTGGACGCCCTTTAACTATGGCTACACCTTC
CASSWTPFNYGYTF
>TRBJ2-2|TRBV28|.|TRBD2
TGTGCCAGCAGTTTCCCTGGCGGGGGGAACACCGGGGAGCTGTTTTTT
CASSFPGGGNTGELFF
>TRBJ1-1|TRBV4-1|.|.
TGCGCCAGCAGCCAAGTTTTAGTTGGTGAAGCTTTCTTT
CASSQVLVGEAFF
>TRBJ1-2|TRBV27|.|.
TGTGCCAGCAGTTACACTAACTATGGCTACACCTTC
CASSYTNYGYTF
>TRBJ1-5|TRBV7-9|once|.
TGTGCCAGCAGCTTAGCGAGTACGGGGAGGCAGCCCCAGCATTTT
CASSLASTGRQPQHF
>TRBJ1-2|TRBV19|.|.
TGTGCCAGTAGTAACAGGGTAGAAGACTATGGCTACACCTTC
CASSNRVEDYGYTF
>TRBJ1-1|TRBV6-5|.|.
TGTGCCAGCAGCCATGACAGATCGAGCACTGAAGCTTTCTTT
CASSHDRSSTEAFF
>TRBJ1-2|TRBV28|.|TRBD1
TGTGCCAGGGAGGGACAGGGAGGGGAAGGCTACACCTTC
CAREGQGGEGYTF
>TRBJ2-3|TRBV6-1|.|TRBD2
TGTGCCAGTCCACTGCTAGCGGGGCTAGGGGATACGCAGTATTTT
CASPLLAGLGDTQYF
>TRBJ1-1|TRBV6-5|.|TRBD1
TGTGCCAGCAGTGCACAGGGGAGCGGGAACACTGAAGCTTTCTTT
CASSAQGSGNTEAFF
>TRBJ1-5|TRBV7-8|.|.
TGTGCCAGCAGCTTAGTGTGGGGGTCGGGTCAGCCCCAGCATTTT
CASSLVWGSGQPQHF
>TRBJ1-2|TRBV29-1|.|.
TGCAGCGTTGAAAGGACACCGGGAGGCTATGGCTACACCTTC
CSVERTPGGYGYTF
>TRBJ2-1|TRBV18|.|.
TGTGCCAGCTCACTAGCTTTTACTAGCAGTGAGCAGTTCTTC
CASSLAFTSSEQFF
>TRBJ2-3|TRBV2|.|TRBD1
TGTGCCAGCAGGGTCCAGGGGGCTATTAGCACAGATACGCAGTATTTT
CASRVQGAISTDTQYF
>TRBJ2-1|TRBV5-5|.|.
TGTGCCAGCAGCTTGGAGGCGCGGAGCTCCTACAATGAGCAGTTCTTC
CASSLEARSSYNEQFF